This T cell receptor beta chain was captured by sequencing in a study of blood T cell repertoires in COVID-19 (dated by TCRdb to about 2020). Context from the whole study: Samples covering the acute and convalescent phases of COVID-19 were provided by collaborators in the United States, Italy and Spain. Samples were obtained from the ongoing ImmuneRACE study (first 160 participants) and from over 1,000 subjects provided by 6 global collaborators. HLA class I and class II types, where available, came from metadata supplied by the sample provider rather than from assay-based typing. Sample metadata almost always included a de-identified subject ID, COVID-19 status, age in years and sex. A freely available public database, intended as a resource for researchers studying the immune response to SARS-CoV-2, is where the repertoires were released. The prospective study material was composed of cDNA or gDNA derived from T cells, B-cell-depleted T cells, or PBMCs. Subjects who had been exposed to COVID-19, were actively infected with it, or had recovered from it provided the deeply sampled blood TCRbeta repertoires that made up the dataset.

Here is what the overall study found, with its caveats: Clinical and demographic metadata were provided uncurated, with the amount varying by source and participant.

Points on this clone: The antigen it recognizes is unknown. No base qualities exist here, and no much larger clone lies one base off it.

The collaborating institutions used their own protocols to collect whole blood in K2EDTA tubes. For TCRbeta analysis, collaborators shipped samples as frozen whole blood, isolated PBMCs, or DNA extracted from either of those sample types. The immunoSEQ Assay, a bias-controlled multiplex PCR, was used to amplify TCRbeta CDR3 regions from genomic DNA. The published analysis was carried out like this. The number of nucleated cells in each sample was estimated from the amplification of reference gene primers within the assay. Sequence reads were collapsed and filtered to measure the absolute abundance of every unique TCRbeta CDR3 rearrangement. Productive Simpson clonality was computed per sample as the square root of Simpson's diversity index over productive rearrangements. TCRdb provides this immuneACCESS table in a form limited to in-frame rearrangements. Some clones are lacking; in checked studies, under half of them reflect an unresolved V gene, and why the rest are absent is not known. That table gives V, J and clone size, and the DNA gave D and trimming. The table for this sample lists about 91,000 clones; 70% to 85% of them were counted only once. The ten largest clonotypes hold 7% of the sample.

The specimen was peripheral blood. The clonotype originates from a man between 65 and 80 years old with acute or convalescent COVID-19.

The CDR3 in this case is CASSFTGGGYTF. The nucleotide sequence reads TGTGCCAGCAGTTTCACGGGAGGAGGCTACACCTTC. The rearrangement joined TRBV27 to TRBJ1-2, with the D gene call left open. Looking up the germline V gene (reference sequence) yields CDR1 MNHEY and CDR2 SMNVEV. The CDR3, cysteine through phenylalanine, is 12 amino acids long. The only DNA kept is the CDR3, 36 bases in frame from the first base. Trimming takes 3 bases from V and 8 bases from J, and the germline ends sit 10 bases apart.